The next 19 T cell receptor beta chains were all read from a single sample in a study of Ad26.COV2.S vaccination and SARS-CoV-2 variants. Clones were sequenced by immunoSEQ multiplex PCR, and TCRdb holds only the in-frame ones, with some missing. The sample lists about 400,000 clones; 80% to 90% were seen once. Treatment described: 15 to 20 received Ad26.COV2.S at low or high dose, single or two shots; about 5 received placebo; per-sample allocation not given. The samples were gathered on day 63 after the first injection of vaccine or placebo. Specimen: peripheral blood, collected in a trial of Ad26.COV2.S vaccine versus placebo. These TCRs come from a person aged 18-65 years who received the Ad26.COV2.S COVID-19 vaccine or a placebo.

Here the CDR3 reads CASSSTGTTGNTIYF. The CDR3 DNA is TGCGCCAGCAGCTCTACCGGGACAACGGGAAACACCATATATTTT. The genes are TRBV5-1 and TRBJ1-3, with a tentative D call TRBD1 (6 bases). This CDR3 spans 15 amino acids. From germline, CDR1 is SGHRS and CDR2 YFSETQ. V lost 3 bases, J lost 4 bases, and 14 bases lay in between.

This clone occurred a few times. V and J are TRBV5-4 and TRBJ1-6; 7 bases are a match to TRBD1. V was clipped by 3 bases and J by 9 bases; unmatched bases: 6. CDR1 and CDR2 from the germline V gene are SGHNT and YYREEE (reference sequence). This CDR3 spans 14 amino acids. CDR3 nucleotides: TGTGCCAGCAGCTCGACAGGGCGGGCTTCACCCCTCCACTTT. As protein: CASSSTGRASPLHF.

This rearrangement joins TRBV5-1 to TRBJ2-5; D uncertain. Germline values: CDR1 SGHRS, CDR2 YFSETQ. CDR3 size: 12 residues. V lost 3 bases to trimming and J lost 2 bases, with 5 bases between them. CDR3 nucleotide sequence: TGCGCCAGCAGCTACTATCAAGAGACCCAGTACTTC. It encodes CASSYYQETQYF.

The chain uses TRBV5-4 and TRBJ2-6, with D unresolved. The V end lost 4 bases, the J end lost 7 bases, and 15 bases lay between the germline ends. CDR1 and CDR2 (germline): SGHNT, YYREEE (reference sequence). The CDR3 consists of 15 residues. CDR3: CASSPGSGGANVLTF. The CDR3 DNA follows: TGTGCCAGCAGCCCCGGGTCCGGCGGAGCCAACGTCCTGACTTTC.

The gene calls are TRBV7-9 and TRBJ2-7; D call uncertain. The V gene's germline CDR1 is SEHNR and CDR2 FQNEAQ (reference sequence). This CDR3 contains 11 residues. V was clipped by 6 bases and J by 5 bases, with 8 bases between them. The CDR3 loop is CASSPLNEQYF. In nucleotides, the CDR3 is TGTGCCAGCAGTCCACTTAACGAGCAGTACTTC.

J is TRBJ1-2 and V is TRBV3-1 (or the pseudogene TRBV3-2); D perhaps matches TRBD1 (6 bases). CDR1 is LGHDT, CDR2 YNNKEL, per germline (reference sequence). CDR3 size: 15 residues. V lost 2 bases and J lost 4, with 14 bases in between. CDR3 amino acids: CASSQSSGGGYGYTF. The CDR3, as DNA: TGTGCCAGCAGCCAATCCAGCGGAGGGGGCTATGGCTACACCTTC.

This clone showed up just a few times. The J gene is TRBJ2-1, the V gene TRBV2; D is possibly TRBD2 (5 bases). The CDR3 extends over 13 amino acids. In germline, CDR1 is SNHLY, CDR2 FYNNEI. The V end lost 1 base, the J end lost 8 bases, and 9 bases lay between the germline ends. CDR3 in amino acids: CASSEGLADEQFF. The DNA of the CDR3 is TGTGCCAGCAGTGAAGGGCTAGCAGATGAGCAGTTCTTC.

The CDR3 here is CASSSGNRGKDYGYTF. In DNA, the CDR3 is TGCGCCAGCAGCTCAGGAAACAGGGGGAAGGACTATGGCTACACCTTC. This chain uses TRBV5-1 with TRBJ1-2; TRBD1 matches 8 bases. J gave up 3 bases and V 3 bases, and 10 bases lay outside the gene matches. CDR3 length: 16 amino acids. Germline CDR1 reads SGHRS; CDR2 reads YFSETQ.

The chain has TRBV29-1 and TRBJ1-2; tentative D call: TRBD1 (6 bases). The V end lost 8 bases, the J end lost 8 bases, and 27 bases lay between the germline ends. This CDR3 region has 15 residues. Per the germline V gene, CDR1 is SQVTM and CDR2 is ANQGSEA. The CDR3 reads CSQNSGVGGGGGYTF. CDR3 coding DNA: TGCAGCCAAAATTCCGGGGTTGGGGGTGGGGGCGGCTACACCTTC.

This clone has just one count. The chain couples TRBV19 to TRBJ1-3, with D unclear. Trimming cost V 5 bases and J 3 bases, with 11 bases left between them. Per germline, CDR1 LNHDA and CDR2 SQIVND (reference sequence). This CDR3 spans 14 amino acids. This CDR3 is CASSLGSYGNTIYF. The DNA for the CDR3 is TGTGCCAGTAGTCTCGGCAGTTATGGAAACACCATATATTTT.

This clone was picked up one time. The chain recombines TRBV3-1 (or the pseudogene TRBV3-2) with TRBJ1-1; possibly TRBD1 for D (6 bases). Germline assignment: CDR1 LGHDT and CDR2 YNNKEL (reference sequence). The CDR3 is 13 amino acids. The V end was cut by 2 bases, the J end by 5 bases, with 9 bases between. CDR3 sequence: CASSQRGETEAFF. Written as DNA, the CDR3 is TGTGCCAGCAGCCAAAGGGGGGAAACTGAAGCTTTCTTT.

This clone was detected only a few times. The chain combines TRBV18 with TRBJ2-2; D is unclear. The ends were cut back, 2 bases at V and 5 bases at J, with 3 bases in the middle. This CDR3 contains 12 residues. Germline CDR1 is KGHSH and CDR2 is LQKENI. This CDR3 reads CASSPETGELFF. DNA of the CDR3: TGTGCCAGCTCACCAGAGACCGGGGAGCTGTTTTTT.

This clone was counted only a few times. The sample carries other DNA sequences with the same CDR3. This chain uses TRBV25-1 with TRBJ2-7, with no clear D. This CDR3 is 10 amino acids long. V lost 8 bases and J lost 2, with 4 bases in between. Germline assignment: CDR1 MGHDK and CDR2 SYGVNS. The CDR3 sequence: CASGTYEQYF. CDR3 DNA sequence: TGTGCCAGCGGGACCTACGAGCAGTACTTC.

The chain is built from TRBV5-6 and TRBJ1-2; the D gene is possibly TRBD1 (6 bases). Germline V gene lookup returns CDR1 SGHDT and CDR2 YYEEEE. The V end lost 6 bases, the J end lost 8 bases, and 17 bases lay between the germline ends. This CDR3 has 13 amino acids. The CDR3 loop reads CASNKDETGGYTF. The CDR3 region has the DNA TGTGCCAGCAACAAAGATGAGACAGGAGGCTACACCTTC.

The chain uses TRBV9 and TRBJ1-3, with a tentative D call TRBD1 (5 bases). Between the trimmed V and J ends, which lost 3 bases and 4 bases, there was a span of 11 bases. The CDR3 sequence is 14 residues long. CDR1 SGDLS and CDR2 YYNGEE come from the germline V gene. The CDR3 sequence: CASSGGGVGNTIYF. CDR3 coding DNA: TGTGCCAGCAGCGGCGGGGGGGTAGGAAACACCATATATTTT.

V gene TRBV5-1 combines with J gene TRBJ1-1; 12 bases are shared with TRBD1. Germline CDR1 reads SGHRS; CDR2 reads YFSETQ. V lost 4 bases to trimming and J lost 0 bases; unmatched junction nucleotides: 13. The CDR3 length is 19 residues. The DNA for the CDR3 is TGCGCCAGCAGCCCCCGGGGACAGGGGGCTCCCCTCATGAACACTGAAGCTTTCTTT. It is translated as CASSPRGQGAPLMNTEAFF.

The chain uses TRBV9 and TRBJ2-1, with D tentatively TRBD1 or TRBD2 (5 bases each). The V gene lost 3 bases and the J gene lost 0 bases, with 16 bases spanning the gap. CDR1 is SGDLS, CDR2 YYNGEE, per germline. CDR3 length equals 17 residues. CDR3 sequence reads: CASSASPVGTSYNEQFF. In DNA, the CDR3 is TGTGCCAGCAGCGCTTCCCCAGTTGGGACCTCCTACAATGAGCAGTTCTTC.

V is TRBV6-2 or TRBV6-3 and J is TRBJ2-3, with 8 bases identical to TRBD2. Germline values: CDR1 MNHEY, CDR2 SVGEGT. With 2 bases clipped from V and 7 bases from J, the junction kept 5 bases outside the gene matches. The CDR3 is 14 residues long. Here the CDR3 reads CASSYSGRKNTQYF. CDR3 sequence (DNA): TGTGCCAGCAGTTACAGCGGGAGAAAAAATACGCAGTATTTT.

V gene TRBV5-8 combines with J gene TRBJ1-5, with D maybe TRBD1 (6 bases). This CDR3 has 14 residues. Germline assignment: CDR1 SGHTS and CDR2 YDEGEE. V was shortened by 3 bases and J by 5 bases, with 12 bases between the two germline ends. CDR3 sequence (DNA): TGTGCCAGCAGCTCCCCGGGACATCATCAGCCCCAGCATTTT. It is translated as CASSSPGHHQPQHF.